Reported below is one T cell receptor (beta chain). Being one base from a much bigger clone, this may be a read error. The data belong to a study of regulatory T cells in long-lasting Graves disease. Study at large: Disease was considered persistent Graves' disease after over 5 years of antithyroid drugs (with positive TSH receptor antibodies).

Germline V CDR1 and CDR2: SGDLS, YYNGEE. V trimming: 4 bases; J trimming: 4 bases; junction bases outside the gene matches: 12. CDR3 size: 16 residues. Libraries of TCR beta came from iRepertoire HTBI primers plus Arm-PCR of CDR3 regions. Per the original data handling: In the combined samples, 62 TRBV and fewer than 15 TRBJ segments were identified. TCRdb independently ran MiXCR on the multiplex PCR reads; one entry per CDR3 protein. TCRdb, not the original authors, processed these V and J calls. In the table there are approximately 290,000 distinct CDR3 sequences, under 25% of which are singletons. The time point denotes: persistent/refractory GD, antithyroid drugs over 5 years with positive TRAb. The TCR library was made from RNA that had been extracted from PBMCs in TRIzol.

The material sequenced was peripheral blood mononuclear cells (PBMCs), taken when the disease was refractory, from a patient treated with antithyroid drugs. This receptor was taken from a female donor with Graves disease. V gene TRBV9 combines with J gene TRBJ2-5; TRBD1 matches 8 bases. CDR3 DNA sequence: TGTGCCAGCAGCTCCTACAAAACAGGGGGGCGAGAGACCCAGTACTTC. Translation: CASSSYKTGGRETQYF.